This TCR beta chain is from a study of identical twins. Overall study findings and caveats: The study drew conclusions from cross-sectional statistical analysis, not from following the same donors.

V shed 6 bases and J shed 9 bases, with 15 bases lying between them. The length of the CDR3 is 12 residues. Germline CDR1 reads DFQATT; CDR2 reads SNEGSKA (reference sequence). This clonotype has just a few counts. Its antigen remains unidentified. TCRdb re-called the 5' RACE reads with MiXCR, one entry per CDR3 protein. The data show 500,000 to 600,000 distinct CDR3 sequences, 22% seen once. These same records also appear under a second study, on T cells expressing NK-cell markers.

Sequencing was carried out using CD4+ T cells sorted from blood. The chain combines TRBV20-1 with TRBJ2-1; D not certain. This TCR was recovered from a woman aged 18-29 years in good health. Here the CDR3 DNA reads TGCAGTGCGAGAATCGGGTGGGTTGAGCAGTTCTTC. Residues: CSARIGWVEQFF.